Detailed here is one T cell receptor beta chain. Its matching antigen is unknown. The CDR3 runs to 15 residues. The V segment lost 3 bases and the J segment 5 bases; nucleotides outside the gene matches: 5. CDR1 and CDR2 from the germline V gene are SGHRS and YFSETQ. MiXCR, run by TCRdb on the 5' RACE reads, gives a single entry per CDR3 protein. Of roughly 720,000 distinct CDR3 sequences detected, roughly 18% appear once; the ten largest clones hold around 13%. The sample is drawn from a study of identical twins. Study-wide points: Alpha sequences out of frame and shared by twins had excess low generation probability.

In addition, the sample was reused for a study of T cells expressing NK-cell markers.

The sequencing sample was made of PBMCs. The receptor's source is a woman younger than 35 in good health. This chain joins TRBV5-1 and TRBJ2-2, with 9 bases matching TRBD1. CDR3 in amino acids: CASSSLQGATGELFF. DNA for the CDR3: TGCGCCAGCAGCTCCTTACAGGGGGCAACCGGGGAGCTGTTTTTT.